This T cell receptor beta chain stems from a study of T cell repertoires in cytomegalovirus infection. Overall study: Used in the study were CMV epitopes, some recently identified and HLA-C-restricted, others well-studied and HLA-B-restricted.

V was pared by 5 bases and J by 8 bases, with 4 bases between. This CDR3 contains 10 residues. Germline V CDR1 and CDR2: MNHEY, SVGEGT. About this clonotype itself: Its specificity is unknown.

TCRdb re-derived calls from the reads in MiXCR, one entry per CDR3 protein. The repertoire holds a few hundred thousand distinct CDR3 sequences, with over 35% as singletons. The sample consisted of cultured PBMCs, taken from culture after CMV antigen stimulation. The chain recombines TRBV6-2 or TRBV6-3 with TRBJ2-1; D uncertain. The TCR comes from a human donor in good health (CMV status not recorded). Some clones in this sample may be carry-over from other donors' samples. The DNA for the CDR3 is TGTGCCAGCAGTGACGATGAGCAGTTCTTC. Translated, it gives CASSDDEQFF.